The T cell receptor (beta chain) described here comes from a study of beta chain features in type 1 diabetes. In the study overall: The patient and healthy donor groups were comparable for age, gender and cell yields.

The sequenced template was cDNA made from the entire isolated RNA. This table comes from immunoSEQ multiplex PCR, and its TCRdb copy is limited to in-frame clones, with some not included. This table has hundreds of thousands of clones, approximately 30% appearing once. J lost 2 bases, V lost 3 bases, and 11 bases had no gene match. CDR3 size: 18 residues. Germline CDR1 and CDR2: LGHNA and YSLEER. Sorting with CD45RO/CCR7/CD25/CD127/CD95/CD27 yielded naive, central memory, regulatory and stem-like memory CD4+ cells. Regarding this clone: What it recognizes is unknown.

Overall study findings and caveats: Whether TCRB rearrangement is influenced by HLA type went unresolved here.

The sample consisted of naive CD4+ T cells from blood. This sequence originates from a man aged 18 to 30 in good health. The chain uses TRBV4-3 and TRBJ2-3, with 10 nucleotides matching TRBD2. CDR3 loop: CASSHAGPTSGATDTQYF. CDR3 bases: TGCGCCAGCAGCCACGCTGGACCCACTAGCGGGGCCACAGATACGCAGTATTTT.